This T cell receptor beta chain was sequenced in a study of Graves' ophthalmopathy and Graves' hyperthyroidism. Transcripts of RNA were the source for amplifying TCR beta CDR3 regions. In the first round, RT-PCR was carried out with HTBI primers, and a multiplex PCR formed the second round. Each CDR3 protein gets one entry after TCRdb re-called the multiplex PCR reads with MiXCR. The sample records some 160,000 distinct CDR3 sequences, 35% to 50% being singletons. The CDR3 totals 12 residues. The V gene lost 2 bases and the J gene lost 5 bases, with 6 bases spanning the gap. From germline, CDR1 is SGHTA and CDR2 FQGNSA.

The V and J genes are TRBV7-2 and TRBJ2-5, with D uncertain. This TCR derives from a man aged 30 to 45 with Graves' ophthalmopathy. The sequenced material came from peripheral blood. CDR3 sequence (DNA): TGTGCCAGCAGCTTACGTTCTGAGACCCAGTACTTC. Amino acids: CASSLRSETQYF.